This T cell receptor (beta chain) was sequenced for a study of technical replicates of blood from a handful of donors. Measured with immunoSEQ multiplex PCR; TCRdb has only the in-frame clones, and not every one. The sample has some 70,000 clones; 92% are singletons. Trimming pared 1 base from V and 7 bases from J, leaving 8 bases between. The CDR3 is made up of 12 amino acids. Per germline, CDR1 SGHNT and CDR2 YENEEA. This sequence originates from a human donor in good health. The sequencing sample was made of T cells isolated from PBMCs. This sequence joins TRBV11-3 and TRBJ2-7, with D uncertain. The CDR3 loop is CASSLVVQEQYF. CDR3 nucleotides: TGTGCCAGCAGCTTAGTAGTCCAAGAGCAGTACTTC.